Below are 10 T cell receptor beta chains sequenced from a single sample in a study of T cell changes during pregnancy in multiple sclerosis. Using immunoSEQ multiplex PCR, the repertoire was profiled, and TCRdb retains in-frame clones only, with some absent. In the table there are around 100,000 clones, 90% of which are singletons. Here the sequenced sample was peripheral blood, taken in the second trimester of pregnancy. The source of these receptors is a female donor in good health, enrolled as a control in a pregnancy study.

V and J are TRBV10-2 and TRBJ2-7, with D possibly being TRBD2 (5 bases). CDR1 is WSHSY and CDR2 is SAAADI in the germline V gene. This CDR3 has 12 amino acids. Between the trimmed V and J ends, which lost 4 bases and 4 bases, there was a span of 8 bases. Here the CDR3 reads CASSVLAYEQYF. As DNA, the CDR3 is TGCGCCAGCAGTGTCTTAGCGTACGAGCAGTACTTC.

The CDR3 sequence is CASSYTGPNEKLFF. The DNA of the CDR3 is TGTGCCAGCAGTTACACAGGGCCTAATGAAAAACTGTTTTTT. The chain has TRBV28 and TRBJ1-4; perhaps TRBD1 as D (6 bases). Germline V gives CDR1 MDHEN, CDR2 SYDVKM. V lost 4 bases and J lost 3, with 9 bases in between. The CDR3 has 14 residues.

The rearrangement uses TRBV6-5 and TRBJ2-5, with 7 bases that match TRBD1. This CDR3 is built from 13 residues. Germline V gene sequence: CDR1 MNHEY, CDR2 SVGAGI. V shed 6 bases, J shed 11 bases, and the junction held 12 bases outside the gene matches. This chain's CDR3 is CASSQGQRFQQYF. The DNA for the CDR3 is TGTGCCAGCAGCCAGGGACAGAGGTTCCAGCAGTACTTC.

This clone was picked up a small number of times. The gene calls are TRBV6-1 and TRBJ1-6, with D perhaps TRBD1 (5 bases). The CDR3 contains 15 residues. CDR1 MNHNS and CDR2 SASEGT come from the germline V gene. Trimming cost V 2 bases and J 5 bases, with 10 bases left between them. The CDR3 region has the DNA TGTGCCAGCAGTGAACAACAGGCTGATAATTCACCCCTCCACTTT. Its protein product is CASSEQQADNSPLHF.

CDR3 in amino acids: CASSPTGVAPYEQYF. For the CDR3, the DNA is TGTGCCAGCAGCCCGACAGGGGTCGCCCCATACGAGCAGTACTTC. This chain links TRBV7-9 with TRBJ2-7, with 8 bases aligning to TRBD1. The CDR3 loop spans 15 amino acids. Germline V gives CDR1 SEHNR, CDR2 FQNEAQ (reference sequence). Unmatched junction bases numbered 10, after V lost 5 bases and J lost 4 bases. Supplemented by reference TRBV7-9 and TRBJ2-7, the full variable domain reads DTGVSQNPRHKITKRGQNVTFRCDPISEHNRLYWYRQTLGQGPEFLTYFQNEAQLEKSRLLSDRFSAERPKGSFSTLEIQRTEQGDSAMYLCASSPTGVAPYEQYFGPGTRLTVT.

The CDR3 nucleotides read TGCGCCAGCAGCTTGACCGGGACGGAAAGGGGGCACGAGCAGTACTTC. Translating gives CASSLTGTERGHEQYF. The genes are TRBV5-1 and TRBJ2-7; 7 bases fit TRBD1. The junction had 12 bases not matched to a gene; V was cut back by 1 base and J by 5 bases. CDR1 and CDR2 (germline): SGHRS, YFSETQ. This CDR3 is 16 amino acids long. The whole variable domain, filled in from reference TRBV5-1 and TRBJ2-7, reads KAGVTQTPRYLIKTRGQQVTLSCSPISGHRSVSWYQQTPGQGLQFLFEYFSETQRNKGNFPGRFSGRQFSNSRSEMNVSTLELGDSALYLCASSLTGTERGHEQYFGPGTRLTVT.

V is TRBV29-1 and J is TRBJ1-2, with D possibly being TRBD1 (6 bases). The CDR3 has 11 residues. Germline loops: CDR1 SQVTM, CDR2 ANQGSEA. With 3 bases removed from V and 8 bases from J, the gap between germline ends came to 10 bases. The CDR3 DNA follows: TGCAGCGTTGAGGGGGCGGACGGCTACACCTTC. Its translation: CSVEGADGYTF.

In DNA form, the CDR3 reads TGTGCCAGCAGCTTGGCCGGGGAGACCCAGTACTTC. Amino acid sequence: CASSLAGETQYF. This rearrangement joins TRBV5-4 to TRBJ2-5, with D unresolved. The ends were cut back, 0 bases at V and 5 bases at J, with 5 bases in the middle. This CDR3 contains 12 residues. Per the germline V gene, CDR1 is SGHNT and CDR2 is YYREEE (reference sequence).

This CDR3 reads CASSVSGGAATGELFF. Written as DNA, the CDR3 is TGTGCCAGCAGCGTAAGCGGGGGGGCCGCCACCGGGGAGCTGTTTTTT. This chain connects TRBV7-9 to TRBJ2-2; 10 nucleotides match TRBD2. This CDR3 has 16 amino acids. The J segment lost 4 bases and the V segment lost 5 bases, leaving 7 bases of the junction unmatched. The germline gives CDR1 SEHNR, CDR2 FQNEAQ (reference sequence).

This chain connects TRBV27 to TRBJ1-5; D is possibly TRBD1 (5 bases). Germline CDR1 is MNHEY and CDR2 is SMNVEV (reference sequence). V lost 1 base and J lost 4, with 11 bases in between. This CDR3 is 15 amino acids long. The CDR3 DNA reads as TGTGCCAGCAGTTTATTCTCGGGGGGGAATCAGCCCCAGCATTTT. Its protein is CASSLFSGGNQPQHF.